This TCR beta chain comes out of a study of shared clonotypes between healthy human individuals. The CDR3 is 12 residues long. Germline CDR1 reads MNHNY; CDR2 reads SVGAGI (reference sequence). Germline trimming cut 6 bases from V and 5 bases from J; bases unmatched to any gene: 0. Method: immunoSEQ multiplex PCR; TCRdb's copy keeps in-frame clones and lacks some. The data contain 1.4 million to 1.5 million clones, around 95% of them singletons. The chain has TRBV6-6 and TRBJ1-5; 8 nucleotides line up with TRBD1. The receptor comes from a man aged 25-45 years in good health. The sample comprised naive CD4+ T cells sorted from blood. Sample subset: CD45RA+ positively selected. CDR3 sequence (DNA): TGTGCCAGCAGGACAGGGGATCAGCCCCAGCATTTT. It is translated as CASRTGDQPQHF.